This is a list of T cell receptor beta chains from one sample in a study of STAT5B mutations in CD4+ large granular lymphocyte leukemia. Libraries were prepared by immunoSEQ multiplex PCR; TCRdb keeps only in-frame clonotypes and omits some of them. The repertoire holds 25,000 to 35,000 clones, with about 81% as singletons. Sequencing was carried out using CD4+ T cells from blood buffy coats. These receptors were obtained from a human donor in good health. Both conserved end residues are part of each CDR3. D genes are given only for firm matches. Not all rows give a size; the values are once, few, many and, for expanded clones, a class.

J gene,V gene,D gene,clone size,CDR3 DNA,CDR3 protein
TRBJ1-5,TRBV2,-,few,TGTGCCAGCGGGGAGGCAGGGTTCTATGCGGACTATCAGCCCCAGCATTTT,CASGEAGFYADYQPQHF
TRBJ1-2,TRBV19,TRBD1,-,TGTGCCAATACCGGGACAGGGGCCTTGGGCTACACCTTC,CANTGTGALGYTF
TRBJ2-1,TRBV9,-,-,TGTGCCAGCAGCGTAGATCTCGGGGGCTACTCCTACAATGAGCAGTTCTTC,CASSVDLGGYSYNEQFF
TRBJ1-6,TRBV28,-,-,TGTGCCAGCAGTTTGGCAGAGTATAATTCACCCCTCCACTTT,CASSLAEYNSPLHF
TRBJ2-3,TRBV11-3,-,-,TGTGCCAGCAGCCAGGAGACTAGCACAGATACGCAGTATTTT,CASSQETSTDTQYF
TRBJ2-2,TRBV11-2,-,-,TGTGCCAGCAGCTCCACCAGGGTCCCCGGGGAGCTGTTTTTT,CASSSTRVPGELFF
TRBJ2-3,TRBV7-9,TRBD1,-,TGTGCCAGCAGCCAAAGGACAGGGATCACAGATACGCAGTATTTT,CASSQRTGITDTQYF
TRBJ1-1,TRBV4-2,-,few,TGTGCCAGCAGCGTCGGACAGTCAGACACTGAAGCTTTCTTT,CASSVGQSDTEAFF
TRBJ2-3,TRBV25-1,-,-,TGTGCCAGCAGTTCAGGGGGGTCCACAGATACGCAGTATTTT,CASSSGGSTDTQYF
TRBJ2-5,TRBV9,TRBD2,-,TGTGCCAGCAGCGTAGGACTAGCGGGGGGAGAGACCCAGTACTTC,CASSVGLAGGETQYF
TRBJ1-4,TRBV11-2,TRBD1,-,TGTGCCAGCAGCTTAGCAGGGGGCGTTATTGAAAAACTGTTTTTT,CASSLAGGVIEKLFF
TRBJ2-5,TRBV19,TRBD1,-,TGTGCCAGTAGCCTAACAGGGGGCAAACAAGAGACCCAGTACTTC,CASSLTGGKQETQYF
TRBJ2-5,TRBV18,-,-,TGTGCCAGCTCACCACTGGGTGAGGGAGGAAGAGAGACCCAGTACTTC,CASSPLGEGGRETQYF
TRBJ2-1,TRBV11-2,TRBD1,-,TGTGCCAGCAGCTTTACCGGGACAGGGAGTTCCAATGAGCAGTTCTTC,CASSFTGTGSSNEQFF
TRBJ2-7,TRBV5-1,-,few,TGCGCCAGCAGCTTGGACCCTACCGTCGGCGAGCAGTACTTC,CASSLDPTVGEQYF
TRBJ2-7,TRBV10-1,-,-,TGCGCCAGCACCCTAAAAGGCCATTCTGCGAGTGAGCAGTACTTC,CASTLKGHSASEQYF
TRBJ1-3,TRBV7-8,-,-,TGTGCCAGCAGCTTAGCAGGGGCCGGTATAAACACCATATATTTT,CASSLAGAGINTIYF
TRBJ2-5,TRBV9,-,-,TGTGCCAGCAGCCCATTGGGAACAAACCAAGAGACCCAGTACTTC,CASSPLGTNQETQYF
TRBJ2-7,TRBV30,TRBD1,-,TGTGCCTGGATACGGGACAGACCCTACGAGCAGTACTTC,CAWIRDRPYEQYF
TRBJ2-5,TRBV7-2,-,-,TGTGCCAGCAGCTTTGGGGGCCTGGCGGAGACCCAGTACTTC,CASSFGGLAETQYF
TRBJ2-1,TRBV5-4,-,few,TGTGCCAGCAGCTCGGTGGGTAATGAGCAGTTCTTC,CASSSVGNEQFF
TRBJ2-3,TRBV10-3,-,-,TGTGCCATCAGTGATGCTGTGGGCACAGATACGCAGTATTTT,CAISDAVGTDTQYF
TRBJ2-5,TRBV29-1,-,-,TGCAGCGTTGTTGACAGGTCCAGGGGAGAGACCCAGTACTTC,CSVVDRSRGETQYF
TRBJ2-3,TRBV18,-,-,TGTGCCAGCTCACCATTTATGACGGAGCAGTATTTT,CASSPFMTEQYF
TRBJ2-2,TRBV28,-,-,TGTGCCAGCAGTTTAGGGGGTCGTGTTCCCGGGGAGCTGTTTTTT,CASSLGGRVPGELFF